The entry below gives a single TCR beta chain sequence along with its context. The sample holds a few counts of this clone. Its specific antigen is unknown. No qualities accompany the bases; no much larger clone lies one base away. This record belongs to a study of neoadjuvant anti-PD-1 for oral cavity cancer (dated by TCRdb to the early 2020s). In the study overall: Before curative-intent surgical resection, most patients were given three to four biweekly doses of nivolumab at 3 mg/kg. An approximately 33% response rate was observed in the parent correlative cohort, in which around 13 patients were included. Patients without progression received a fourth nivolumab dose around day 43 and underwent definitive surgical resection on days 50-56. Under RECIST 1.1, a patient counted as a responder if showing complete response, partial response or stable disease, and as a non-responder if showing progression. The paper's findings and limits, for the study overall: The TCR analyses had only a few patients in each response group, and the authors called for validation in larger cohorts. After neoadjuvant nivolumab, non-responders showed significantly higher T cell clonality (Gini index) in PBMCs than responders did. Higher pretreatment blood TCRbeta clonality and lower post-treatment tumor TCRbeta clonality were correlated with higher pretreatment blood Treg/Th17 ratios.

For deep sequencing, each PBMC sample was run in six replicates, with libraries mostly built from around 500 ng of input genomic DNA. The immunoSEQ hsTCRbeta kit was used to prepare TCRbeta libraries according to the manufacturer's instructions. The finished libraries were brought together in one pool at 2.5 to 3 nM, which was then read using an Illumina NovaSeq 6000 S4 flow cell. As for the original processing: The immunoSEQ Analyzer handled quality control and preprocessing of the raw data. The analysis was limited to productive rearrangements, and each clonotype was defined by a unique CDR3 amino acid sequence. Repertoire clonality was estimated as the Gini-Simpson index, computed with the R package tcR. Student's t test was used to compare Gini indices, while Pearson correlation assessed associations with tumor size change. In its TCRdb copy, this immuneACCESS table keeps in-frame sequences only and misses some clones. Where compared with another copy, unresolved V genes explain less than half of these, and the others have no known cause. Clone size and the V and J calls come from that table; the DNA yielded D and trimming. The sample table holds 17,000 or so clones, of which roughly 72% were seen once. Roughly 2.5% of the sample is taken by the ten largest.

The sample's time point, from its label and the paper: before neoadjuvant nivolumab. The patients had newly diagnosed stage II-IVA oral cavity squamous cell carcinoma and had not received any prior systemic or radiation treatment. Everyone in the cohort had locally advanced, HPV-negative oral cavity squamous cell carcinoma. Peripheral blood mononuclear cells were analyzed directly and were not maintained or expanded in culture. The samples were obtained from a longitudinal correlative study of a single-arm phase II trial testing neoadjuvant nivolumab in oral cavity squamous cell carcinoma. Genomic DNA-based TCRbeta sequencing was performed on subject-matched pre- and post-treatment PBMCs and tumors from three responders and three non-responders. Peripheral blood mononuclear cells were collected before nivolumab treatment and were collected again after treatment, at the time of surgery. Genomic DNA was isolated from PBMCs using the Maxwell RSC DNA from Cells kit.

CDR1 and CDR2 are read off the germline V gene (reference sequence) as LNHNV and YYDKDF. The germline V end is reduced by 3 bases and the J end by 4 bases; junction bases left unmatched: 3. The CDR3 goes from the cysteine to the phenylalanine over 14 residues. Kept here is only the CDR3 DNA, which spans 42 bases and is read in frame from base 1. Sequencing was performed on PBMCs, taken before nivolumab (anti-PD-1) treatment. The clonotype originates from a person aged 40-85 years with oral cavity squamous cell carcinoma. The rearrangement joined TRBV15 to TRBJ1-5, and TRBD1 matches 7 of the central bases. CDR3 loop: CATSRQGENQPQHF. The DNA sequence is given as TGTGCCACCAGCAGGCAGGGGGAGAATCAGCCCCAGCATTTT.